The 24 T cell receptor beta chains listed next were all sequenced from one sample in a study of Tregs in tolerant kidney transplant recipients (dated by TCRdb to about 2019). Library preparation employed the immunoSEQ multiplex PCR assay. TCRdb retrieved this table from immuneACCESS and kept in-frame rearrangements only. Not all clones are present; in checked studies, unresolved V genes account for under half, and no reason is known for the remainder. The sample has 50,000 or so clones on record, about 89% of them singletons. Jointly, the top ten make up nearly 15% of the sample. Transplants used related donors with nonmyeloablative bone marrow transplantation; mixed chimerism was transient in the human trials. The sequences come from CD8+ T cells from blood (PBMCs), collected 24 months after the transplant. Receptors were obtained from a human patient who received a combined kidney and bone marrow transplant. Some T cells may originate with the graft donor following a transplant.

The V and J genes are TRBV9 and TRBJ2-5, with 7 bases fitting TRBD1. The CDR3 covers 15 residues. The junction had 8 bases not matched to a gene; V was cut back by 2 bases and J by 4 bases. Germline lookup yields CDR1 SGDLS and CDR2 YYNGEE. Written as DNA, the CDR3 is TGTGCCAGCAGCGTCCAGGGGGATTTCGCAGAGACCCAGTACTTC. Its protein is CASSVQGDFAETQYF.

This sequence joins TRBV13 and TRBJ2-5, with D uncertain. V lost 4 bases and J 0 bases, leaving 6 bases between the germline ends. The CDR3 spans 13 residues. The germline CDR1 and CDR2 sequences are PRHDT and FYEKMQ (reference sequence). CDR3 DNA: TGTGCCAGCAGCTCTAGGAACCAAGAGACCCAGTACTTC. Protein: CASSSRNQETQYF.

This sequence joins TRBV7-3 and TRBJ2-5; D is perhaps TRBD1 (5 bases). Deletions cut 2 bases from V and 1 base from J, with 14 bases between. Germline CDR1 SGHTA, CDR2 FQGTGA. The length of the CDR3 is 16 residues. This chain's CDR3 is CASSLPPGPAQETQYF. The CDR3 bases are TGTGCCAGCAGCTTACCTCCAGGGCCGGCCCAAGAGACCCAGTACTTC.

The V gene is TRBV21-1, the J gene TRBJ2-1; the listed D gene, TRBD2, was not tested against the DNA. TRBV21-1 is a recognized pseudogene. The CDR3 runs 18 residues. DNA for the CDR3: TGTGCCAGCAGCAAAATCGCTAGCGGGGGGGGCTCCTACAATGAGCAGTTCTTC. It encodes CASSKIASGGGSYNEQFF.

The chain is built from TRBV4-3 and TRBJ2-3; TRBD1 aligns across 12 bases. CDR1 is LGHNA, CDR2 YSLEER, per germline. The ends lost 4 bases at V and 6 bases at J; junction bases unmatched: 2. The CDR3 has 14 amino acids. CDR3 protein: CASSPGQGADTQYF. CDR3 DNA: TGCGCCAGCAGCCCGGGACAGGGGGCGGATACGCAGTATTTT.

The genes are TRBV19 and TRBJ2-5, with D tentatively TRBD1 (5 bases). Germline V lookup: CDR1 LNHDA, CDR2 SQIVND (reference sequence). The CDR3 length is 17 residues. V lost 1 base to trimming and J lost 3 bases, with 18 bases between them. Here the CDR3 reads CASSIGGRVPSKETQYF. CDR3 bases: TGTGCCAGTAGTATAGGCGGCAGGGTGCCCTCCAAAGAGACCCAGTACTTC.

This rearrangement joins TRBV19 to TRBJ2-7, with 7 bases aligning to TRBD2. Germline V gene data show CDR1 as LNHDA and CDR2 as SQIVND (reference sequence). The CDR3 is 15 residues long. Unmatched junction bases numbered 10, after V lost 6 bases and J lost 2 bases. The CDR3 sequence: CASSPDLGLAYEQYF. CDR3 nucleotide sequence: TGTGCCAGTAGCCCTGATCTAGGACTAGCCTACGAGCAGTACTTC.

V usage is TRBV30 and J usage is TRBJ2-1; 9 bases match TRBD1. The CDR3 has 14 residues. CDR1 is GTSNPN, CDR2 SVGIG, per germline (reference sequence). The J segment lost 11 bases and the V segment lost 5 bases, leaving 13 bases of the junction unmatched. CDR3: CAWSPTGGASKQFF. The CDR3 coding sequence is TGTGCCTGGTCCCCGACAGGGGGAGCCAGTAAGCAGTTCTTC.

J is TRBJ1-5 and V is TRBV7-9, with 7 positions matching TRBD1. This CDR3 spans 15 amino acids. After removal of 2 bases from V and 1 base from J, the junction contained 2 bases not matched to a gene. In germline, CDR1 is SEHNR, CDR2 FQNEAQ (reference sequence). CDR3 sequence reads: CASSLTGASNQPQHF. Written as DNA, the CDR3 is TGTGCCAGCAGCTTAACAGGGGCGAGCAATCAGCCCCAGCATTTT.

The CDR3 loop is CASSLSGTGLQETQYF. CDR3 in DNA: TGTGCCAGCAGCTTGTCGGGCACAGGCCTCCAAGAGACCCAGTACTTC. The V and J genes are TRBV5-4 and TRBJ2-5, with D possibly TRBD1 on 5 matching bases. Germline CDR1 and CDR2: SGHNT and YYREEE (reference sequence). Between the trimmed V and J ends, which lost 1 base and 1 base, there was a span of 14 bases. This CDR3 spans 16 amino acids.

V usage is TRBV27 and J usage is TRBJ2-7, with D unclear. V lost 3 bases, J lost 1 base, and 10 bases lay in between. This CDR3 has 14 amino acids. Looked up from germline, CDR1 is MNHEY and CDR2 is SMNVEV (reference sequence). The CDR3 DNA reads as TGTGCCAGCAGTTTGGTGCCTACTTCCTACGAGCAGTACTTC. This encodes CASSLVPTSYEQYF.

The gene calls are TRBV28 and TRBJ2-5, with D possibly TRBD2 on 7 matching bases. V was cut by 3 bases and J by 4 bases, with 30 bases left in between. CDR3 length: 20 amino acids. The germline gives CDR1 MDHEN, CDR2 SYDVKM. The CDR3, as DNA: TGTGCCAGCAGTTTGTTCGGAAGCGGGAAGGTAGGGGGGGGACCAGAGACCCAGTACTTC. Protein: CASSLFGSGKVGGGPETQYF.

The chain has TRBV7-6 and TRBJ2-7; 7 bases are a match to TRBD1. From germline, CDR1 is SGHVS and CDR2 FNYEAQ. The V gene end was trimmed by 2 bases and the J gene end by 3 bases; junction bases not matched to a gene: 4. CDR3 length equals 14 residues. This CDR3 reads CASSLSPGGYEQYF. The CDR3 region has the DNA TGTGCCAGCAGCTTAAGTCCAGGGGGCTACGAGCAGTACTTC.

This clone was seen a handful of times. The gene calls are TRBV28 and TRBJ1-1; TRBD1 is a possible D gene (6 bases). Looked up from germline, CDR1 is MDHEN and CDR2 is SYDVKM. The CDR3 runs 13 residues. Trimming pared 4 bases from V and 3 bases from J, leaving 9 bases between. This CDR3 is CASSSWTDTEAFF. DNA of the CDR3: TGTGCCAGCAGTTCCTGGACAGACACTGAAGCTTTCTTT.

This clone showed up just a few times. This rearrangement joins TRBV28 to TRBJ2-1; 8 nucleotides agree with TRBD2. In germline, CDR1 is MDHEN, CDR2 SYDVKM. The CDR3 consists of 17 residues. J lost 4 bases, V lost 1 base, and 9 bases had no gene match. The CDR3 nucleotides read TGTGCCAGCAGTTTATATGACGGGGGGGCCTCTTACAATGAGCAGTTCTTC. Amino acid sequence: CASSLYDGGASYNEQFF.

This rearrangement joins TRBV5-6 to TRBJ2-1; 10 bases are shared with TRBD2. The CDR3 has 16 amino acids. Germline loops: CDR1 SGHDT, CDR2 YYEEEE. V lost 0 bases to trimming and J lost 5 bases; unmatched junction nucleotides: 5. CDR3: CASSLGPGTSDNEQFF. CDR3 nucleotides: TGTGCCAGCAGCTTGGGACCCGGGACTAGCGACAATGAGCAGTTCTTC.

The chain joins TRBV5-4 to TRBJ2-5; D is possibly TRBD2 (5 bases). The germline CDR1 and CDR2 sequences are SGHNT and YYREEE (reference sequence). Trimming removed 1 base at V and 5 bases at J, with 12 bases between. This CDR3 comprises 14 residues. The chain's CDR3 is CASSLNLLDETQYF. The CDR3 nucleotides are TGTGCCAGCAGCTTGAATCTACTAGACGAGACCCAGTACTTC.

The gene calls are TRBV4-1 and TRBJ1-1, with D uncertain. The CDR3 totals 15 residues. The germline V gene has CDR1 MGHRA and CDR2 YSYEKL. V lost 2 bases, J lost 0 bases, and 10 bases lay in between. The CDR3, as DNA: TGCGCCAGCAGCCAAACCGCCCTATTGAACACTGAAGCTTTCTTT. Encoded protein: CASSQTALLNTEAFF.

This CDR3 reads CASSVMGSLAVYNEQFF. In nucleotides, the CDR3 is TGTGCCAGCAGCGTAATGGGTTCACTAGCGGTATACAATGAGCAGTTCTTC. J is TRBJ2-1 and V is TRBV9, with 8 bases identical to TRBD2. The germline gives CDR1 SGDLS, CDR2 YYNGEE. This CDR3 contains 17 residues. Losses at the gene ends were 1 base for V and 4 bases for J; bases not matched to a gene: 10.

The rearrangement joins TRBV5-1 to TRBJ2-7; 8 nucleotides line up with TRBD2. This CDR3 is 19 amino acids long. Germline-derived CDR1 and CDR2 are SGHRS and YFSETQ. Unmatched junction bases numbered 16, after V lost 0 bases and J lost 2 bases. The CDR3 sequence: CASSLGFAGGRLGAYEQYF. In nucleotides, the CDR3 is TGCGCCAGCAGCTTGGGGTTTGCGGGAGGTCGACTCGGGGCCTACGAGCAGTACTTC.

The chain employs TRBV7-9 and TRBJ2-7, with 7 bases lining up with TRBD1. The CDR3 extends over 14 amino acids. The trim removed 5 bases at V and 2 bases at J, leaving 6 bases unmatched. The germline V gene encodes CDR1 SEHNR and CDR2 FQNEAQ (reference sequence). In DNA, the CDR3 is TGTGCCAGCAGCGGACAGGTCGGGGCCTACGAGCAGTACTTC. It translates to CASSGQVGAYEQYF.

V gene TRBV7-3 combines with J gene TRBJ2-3; 13 nucleotides match TRBD2. The CDR3 is 18 residues long. With 3 bases clipped from V and 4 bases from J, the junction kept 10 bases outside the gene matches. Germline loops: CDR1 SGHTA, CDR2 FQGTGA. The CDR3 bases are TGTGCCAGCAGCTTGGACTTACTAGCGGGAGGGCCCCCAGATACGCAGTATTTT. Protein sequence: CASSLDLLAGGPPDTQYF. The variable domain in full, completed from reference TRBV7-3 and TRBJ2-3, reads GAGVSQTPSNKVTEKGKYVELRCDPISGHTALYWYRQSLGQGPEFLIYFQGTGAADDSGLPNDRFFAVRPEGSVSTLKIQRTERGDSAVYLCASSLDLLAGGPPDTQYFGPGTRLTVL.

This clone was seen just once. The chain links TRBV6-1 to TRBJ1-5, with TRBD1 matching 8 bases. The CDR3 spans 17 residues. Germline V gene lookup returns CDR1 MNHNS and CDR2 SASEGT. The V segment lost 2 bases and the J segment 5 bases; nucleotides outside the gene matches: 11. The CDR3 DNA is TGTGCCAGCAGTGAACCCTCGACAGGGGTTGAGGATCAGCCCCAGCATTTT. This translates into CASSEPSTGVEDQPQHF.

This clone was seen just once. The CDR3 bases are TGCGCCAGCAGTGAGGGGGGGCCAGGGGGTGGGGTGGACTATGGCTACACCTTC. Protein sequence: CASSEGGPGGGVDYGYTF. The V call is TRBV10-1, the J call TRBJ1-2; 7 bases line up with TRBD1. V dropped 2 bases and J dropped 3; count of bases not matched to a gene: 15. There are 18 residues in the CDR3. Per germline, CDR1 WNHNN and CDR2 SYGVQD (reference sequence).